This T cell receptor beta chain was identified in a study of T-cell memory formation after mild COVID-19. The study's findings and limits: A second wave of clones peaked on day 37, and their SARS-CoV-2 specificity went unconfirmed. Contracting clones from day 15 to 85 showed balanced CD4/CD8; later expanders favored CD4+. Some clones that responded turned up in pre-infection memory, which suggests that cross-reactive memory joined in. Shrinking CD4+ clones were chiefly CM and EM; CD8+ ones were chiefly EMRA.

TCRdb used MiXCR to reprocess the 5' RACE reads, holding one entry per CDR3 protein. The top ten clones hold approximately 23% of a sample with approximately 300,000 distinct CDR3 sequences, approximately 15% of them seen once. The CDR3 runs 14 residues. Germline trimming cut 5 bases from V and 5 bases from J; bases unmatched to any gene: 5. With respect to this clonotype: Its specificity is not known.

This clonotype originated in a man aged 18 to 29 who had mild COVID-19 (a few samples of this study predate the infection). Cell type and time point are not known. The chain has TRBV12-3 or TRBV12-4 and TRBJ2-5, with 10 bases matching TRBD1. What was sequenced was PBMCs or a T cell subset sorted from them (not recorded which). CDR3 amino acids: CASSRTGGKETQYF. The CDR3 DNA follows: TGTGCCAGCAGTCGGACAGGGGGTAAGGAGACCCAGTACTTC.